What follows are 30 T cell receptor beta chains derived from one specimen sequenced in a study of cytomegalovirus exposure and HLA in healthy donors. Vbeta (60) and Jbeta (13) primers were used in the PCR. TCRdb's copy holds only in-frame clones and misses some; the assay was immunoSEQ multiplex PCR. The data contain 150,000 or so clones, just under 75% of them singletons. The sequencing sample was made of PBMCs. These receptor sequences come from a woman younger than 30 in good health and CMV-seronegative.

The chain carries TRBV5-4 and TRBJ2-5; 7 positions match TRBD2. Looked up from germline, CDR1 is SGHNT and CDR2 is YYREEE (reference sequence). Losses at the gene ends were 1 base for V and 4 bases for J; bases not matched to a gene: 4. The CDR3 is 14 residues long. CDR3 nucleotide sequence: TGTGCCAGCAGCTTGAGTGGCGGGAGAGAGACCCAGTACTTC. Residues: CASSLSGGRETQYF.

The chain has TRBV2 and TRBJ1-2, with D unclear. The CDR3 sequence is 15 residues long. The germline V gene has CDR1 SNHLY and CDR2 FYNNEI. Trimming stripped 6 bases from V and 2 bases from J, with 16 bases between. The CDR3 region is CASRPNLTPNYGYTF. CDR3 coding DNA: TGTGCCAGCAGACCGAACTTGACACCAAACTATGGCTACACCTTC.

The J gene is TRBJ2-3, the V gene TRBV5-1; perhaps TRBD2 as D (6 bases). V lost 7 bases and J lost 5, with 20 bases in between. The CDR3 has 15 residues. The germline gives CDR1 SGHRS, CDR2 YFSETQ. CDR3 residues: CASGWQEGWGDTQYF. The DNA for the CDR3 is TGCGCCAGCGGCTGGCAGGAGGGGTGGGGAGATACGCAGTATTTT.

The chain employs TRBV9 and TRBJ2-1, with 7 bases lining up with TRBD2. The germline V gene has CDR1 SGDLS and CDR2 YYNGEE. The CDR3 length is 15 residues. V shed 2 bases, J shed 7 bases, and the junction held 9 bases outside the gene matches. The CDR3: CASSVRWEGSNEQFF. CDR3 nucleotide sequence: TGTGCCAGCAGCGTGCGGTGGGAGGGATCGAATGAGCAGTTCTTC.

The rearrangement joins TRBV11-2 to TRBJ1-4; D is unresolved. CDR3 length equals 15 residues. Deletions cut 5 bases from V and 5 bases from J, with 15 bases between. From germline, CDR1 is SGHAT and CDR2 FQNNGV. The CDR3 DNA reads as TGTGCCAGCAGCGATCCCCGCGGGGTGAATGAAAAACTGTTTTTT. It specifies CASSDPRGVNEKLFF. Looking up the rest from reference TRBV11-2 and TRBJ1-4 gives the full variable domain: EAGVAQSPRYKIIEKRQSVAFWCNPISGHATLYWYQQILGQGPKLLIQFQNNGVVDDSQLPKDRFSAERLKGVDSTLKIQPAKLEDSAVYLCASSDPRGVNEKLFFGSGTQLSVL.

This clone was detected a few times. The rearrangement joins TRBV11-2 to TRBJ1-1; D is unresolved. Germline V gene sequence: CDR1 SGHAT, CDR2 FQNNGV. V shed 8 bases and J shed 4 bases, with 26 bases lying between them. There are 17 residues in the CDR3. CDR3 in amino acids: CASLPWAINLDSTEAFF. The DNA of the CDR3 is TGTGCCAGCCTTCCATGGGCAATCAATCTCGATAGCACTGAAGCTTTCTTT.

The V and J genes are TRBV29-1 and TRBJ1-1; 7 bases align to TRBD1. This CDR3 contains 14 residues. The trim removed 6 bases at V and 0 bases at J, leaving 7 bases unmatched. CDR1 SQVTM and CDR2 ANQGSEA come from the germline V gene. CDR3 bases: TGCAGCGTCCATCCAGGGGGATTGAACACTGAAGCTTTCTTT. This sequence encodes CSVHPGGLNTEAFF. The entire variable domain, with the rest obtained from reference TRBV29-1 and TRBJ1-1, is as follows: SAVISQKPSRDICQRGTSLTIQCQVDSQVTMMFWYRQQPGQSLTLIATANQGSEATYESGFVIDKFPISRPNLTFSTLTVSNMSPEDSSIYLCSVHPGGLNTEAFFGQGTRLTVV.

The CDR3 here is CASNPVDGNTIYF. CDR3 DNA sequence: TGTGCCAGCAACCCGGTTGATGGAAACACCATATATTTT. The chain links TRBV2 to TRBJ1-3; D unclear. The germline V gene encodes CDR1 SNHLY and CDR2 FYNNEI. Trimming left V 7 bases short and J 3 bases short, with 10 bases between. The CDR3 runs 13 residues.

The chain has TRBV5-1 and TRBJ1-1; D gene ambiguous. This CDR3 is built from 13 residues. Germline V gives CDR1 SGHRS, CDR2 YFSETQ. Trimming shortened V by 3 bases and J by 6 bases, and 12 bases separated the two germline ends. In DNA, the CDR3 is TGCGCCAGCAGCTCGGTTCTCCGGGCTGAAGCTTTCTTT. It codes for CASSSVLRAEAFF. Using reference TRBV5-1 and TRBJ1-1 for the parts outside the CDR3, the full variable domain is KAGVTQTPRYLIKTRGQQVTLSCSPISGHRSVSWYQQTPGQGLQFLFEYFSETQRNKGNFPGRFSGRQFSNSRSEMNVSTLELGDSALYLCASSSVLRAEAFFGQGTRLTVV.

This chain links TRBV6-6 with TRBJ2-1; 7 bases align to TRBD1. V was clipped by 7 bases and J by 0 bases; unmatched bases: 0. This CDR3 is built from 13 residues. Germline CDR1 reads MNHNY; CDR2 reads SVGAGI (reference sequence). In DNA form, the CDR3 reads TGTGCCAGCACAGGGGGCTCCTACAATGAGCAGTTCTTC. Translated: CASTGGSYNEQFF.

The table lists this clone with a few counts. This sequence joins TRBV5-5 and TRBJ2-1; D is possibly TRBD2 (6 bases). This CDR3 has 17 residues. Trimming removed 0 bases from V and 10 bases from J, with 23 bases in between. Germline lookup yields CDR1 SGHKS and CDR2 YYEKEE (reference sequence). CDR3 nucleotides: TGTGCCAGCAGCTTGGTGGGGCGACTAGGAGGGGTGGTGGAGCAGTTCTTC. Its translation is CASSLVGRLGGVVEQFF.

The rearrangement links TRBV5-1 to TRBJ1-1, with 10 bases aligning to TRBD1. In germline, CDR1 is SGHRS, CDR2 YFSETQ. Trimming took 4 bases from V and 3 from J; bases not matched to a gene: 3. The CDR3 covers 14 residues. DNA of the CDR3: TGCGCCAGCAGCGAGGACAGGGGGGACACTGAAGCTTTCTTT. Translated, it gives CASSEDRGDTEAFF.

The V and J genes are TRBV4-3 and TRBJ2-6; 7 nucleotides align to TRBD2. V lost 0 bases and J lost 0; bases outside the gene matches: 2. The CDR3 is 17 residues long. Germline V gene sequence: CDR1 LGHNA, CDR2 YSLEER. CDR3 sequence reads: CASSQDSGGSGANVLTF. The DNA for the CDR3 is TGCGCCAGCAGCCAAGATTCGGGGGGCTCTGGGGCCAACGTCCTGACTTTC.

V gene TRBV27 combines with J gene TRBJ2-5; the D gene is possibly TRBD2 (6 bases). The CDR3 spans 13 residues. CDR1 MNHEY and CDR2 SMNVEV come from the germline V gene (reference sequence). V was trimmed by 3 bases and J by 4 bases, leaving 9 bases between them. CDR3 residues: CASSFGSGETQYF. CDR3 coding DNA: TGTGCCAGCAGTTTCGGTAGCGGAGAGACCCAGTACTTC.

This sequence joins TRBV6-6 and TRBJ1-2; D is perhaps TRBD1 (5 bases). The CDR3 contains 15 residues. V lost 6 bases and J 2 bases, leaving 16 bases between the germline ends. The germline CDR1 and CDR2 sequences are MNHNY and SVGAGI (reference sequence). DNA for the CDR3: TGTGCCAGCAGCCTGAGTCTGACAGTAAACTATGGCTACACCTTC. This sequence encodes CASSLSLTVNYGYTF.

This clone was detected once. This rearrangement joins TRBV6-6 to TRBJ1-1; TRBD1 is a possible D gene (5 bases). Germline V lookup: CDR1 MNHNY, CDR2 SVGAGI (reference sequence). The V end was cut by 4 bases, the J end by 6 bases, with 21 bases between. This CDR3 region has 16 residues. The CDR3: CASSSRQPALVAEAFF. The CDR3 DNA is TGTGCCAGCAGTTCCCGACAGCCAGCTTTGGTAGCTGAAGCTTTCTTT.

This chain uses TRBV5-8 with TRBJ1-5; D unresolved. Germline V gene lookup returns CDR1 SGHTS and CDR2 YDEGEE. The V end was cut by 2 bases, the J end by 6 bases, with 9 bases between. This CDR3 is 13 amino acids long. CDR3 region: CASSFGRPQPQHF. The CDR3 DNA sequence: TGTGCCAGCAGCTTTGGCCGCCCTCAGCCCCAGCATTTT. Together with reference TRBV5-8 and TRBJ1-5, the CDR3 gives the full variable domain: EAGVTQSPTHLIKTRGQQATLRCSPISGHTSVYWYQQALGLGLQFLLWYDEGEERNRGNFPPRFSGRQFPNYSSELNVNALELEDSALYLCASSFGRPQPQHFGDGTRLSIL.

The CDR3 sequence is CASSSGQGTVFF. The CDR3 nucleotides read TGCGCCAGCAGCTCGGGACAGGGGACGGTGTTTTTT. The rearrangement links TRBV5-1 to TRBJ1-4, with 10 bases that match TRBD1. V shed 3 bases and J 15 bases; nucleotides not matched to a gene: 5. The CDR3 loop spans 12 amino acids. CDR1 and CDR2 (germline): SGHRS, YFSETQ.

The CDR3 protein is CASSQEELNYGYTF. The DNA for the CDR3 is TGCGCCAGCAGCCAAGAAGAACTAAACTATGGCTACACCTTC. The V call is TRBV4-1, the J call TRBJ1-2; D not certain. Germline values: CDR1 MGHRA, CDR2 YSYEKL. There are 14 residues in the CDR3. V lost 0 bases, J lost 2 bases, and 7 bases lay in between.

Here the CDR3 DNA reads TGTGCCAGCAGTTTAGTATGGGGCACAGAGAACACTGAAGCTTTCTTT. It translates to CASSLVWGTENTEAFF. The chain recombines TRBV27 with TRBJ1-1, with D possibly being TRBD1 (5 bases). V lost 2 bases and J lost 1, with 14 bases in between. Germline V gene lookup returns CDR1 MNHEY and CDR2 SMNVEV (reference sequence). CDR3 length: 16 residues.

V gene TRBV11-2 combines with J gene TRBJ2-5; D perhaps matches TRBD2 (6 bases). Trimming stripped 1 base from V and 2 bases from J, with 8 bases between. CDR3 length: 14 amino acids. CDR1 is SGHAT and CDR2 is FQNNGV in the germline V gene. The CDR3 is CASSLGGVQETQYF. CDR3 bases: TGTGCCAGCAGCTTAGGGGGGGTACAAGAGACCCAGTACTTC.

V gene TRBV4-1 combines with J gene TRBJ2-3; D is perhaps TRBD2 (5 bases). CDR3 size: 17 residues. Germline V gene lookup returns CDR1 MGHRA and CDR2 YSYEKL. Trimming stripped 5 bases from V and 0 bases from J, with 18 bases between. In DNA, the CDR3 is TGCGCCAGCAGCTATAGTACGGGGATGGGGAGCACAGATACGCAGTATTTT. Translated: CASSYSTGMGSTDTQYF.

CDR3 sequence: CASIEYGGVSTEAFF. The DNA of the CDR3 is TGTGCCAGCATCGAGTATGGTGGAGTTAGCACTGAAGCTTTCTTT. The V gene is TRBV2, the J gene TRBJ1-1; D not certain. Trimming took off 7 bases at V and 4 bases at J, with 19 bases between the two ends. The CDR3 is made up of 15 amino acids. Per germline, CDR1 SNHLY and CDR2 FYNNEI.

In its sample, this clone was seen a few times. This chain joins TRBV5-1 and TRBJ1-1, with D unclear. Germline values: CDR1 SGHRS, CDR2 YFSETQ. The V end lost 2 bases, the J end lost 9 bases, and 8 bases lay between the germline ends. This CDR3 comprises 11 residues. The CDR3 region is CASSFSGKAFF. In DNA form, the CDR3 reads TGCGCCAGCAGCTTTTCGGGAAAAGCTTTCTTT.

The chain couples TRBV19 to TRBJ1-5, with D perhaps TRBD1 (6 bases). The CDR3 consists of 17 residues. Germline-derived CDR1 and CDR2 are LNHDA and SQIVND (reference sequence). The V end lost 2 bases, the J end lost 8 bases, and 22 bases lay between the germline ends. This chain's CDR3 is CASSIPASQGRVKPQHF. CDR3 coding DNA: TGTGCCAGTAGTATACCTGCGTCTCAGGGGAGAGTGAAGCCCCAGCATTTT.

This rearrangement joins TRBV9 to TRBJ2-1, with 8 bases that match TRBD2. The length of the CDR3 is 14 residues. Germline V gives CDR1 SGDLS, CDR2 YYNGEE. V lost 3 bases, J lost 9 bases, and 8 bases stayed unmatched. CDR3 residues: CASSAGLGDTEQFF. The CDR3 coding sequence is TGTGCCAGCAGCGCGGGACTAGGGGACACTGAGCAGTTCTTC.

Remarks on this clone: One end of the junction varies from germline; a read error may be responsible. This sequence joins TRBV7-9 and TRBJ1-2; 7 positions match TRBD1. The CDR3 is 17 residues long. From germline, CDR1 is SEHNR and CDR2 FQNEAQ (reference sequence). The CDR3, as DNA: TGTTCCAGCAGCTCCCTCCGGACCGGGACAGCCCTTTATGGCTACACCTTC. Its translation is CSSSSLRTGTALYGYTF.

The gene calls are TRBV7-8 and TRBJ2-7; 9 nucleotides align to TRBD1. This CDR3 has 15 residues. Germline values: CDR1 SGHVS, CDR2 FQNEAQ. With 5 bases clipped from V and 2 bases from J, the junction kept 7 bases outside the gene matches. The CDR3 sequence: CASSPHRDRAYEQYF. Written as DNA, the CDR3 is TGTGCCAGCAGCCCGCACCGGGACAGGGCCTACGAGCAGTACTTC.

With regard to this clone: This CDR3 is also generated by other DNA sequences in the sample. The rearrangement uses TRBV12-5 and TRBJ1-1; D gene ambiguous. V lost 6 bases to trimming and J lost 0 bases, with 17 bases between them. The germline V gene has CDR1 LGHNT and CDR2 FRNRAP. The CDR3 covers 16 residues. CDR3 sequence: CASGSRTGSLNTEAFF. Here the CDR3 DNA reads TGTGCTAGTGGGTCTAGAACCGGGTCCCTGAACACTGAAGCTTTCTTT.

This chain joins TRBV4-3 and TRBJ1-4; 8 bases match TRBD1. This CDR3 has 14 amino acids. Trimming cost V 6 bases and J 4 bases; bases outside gene matches: 4. Germline-derived CDR1 and CDR2 are LGHNA and YSLEER. DNA of the CDR3: TGCGCCAGCAGGCAACAGGGGGGTAATGAAAAACTGTTTTTT. It yields the protein CASRQQGGNEKLFF.